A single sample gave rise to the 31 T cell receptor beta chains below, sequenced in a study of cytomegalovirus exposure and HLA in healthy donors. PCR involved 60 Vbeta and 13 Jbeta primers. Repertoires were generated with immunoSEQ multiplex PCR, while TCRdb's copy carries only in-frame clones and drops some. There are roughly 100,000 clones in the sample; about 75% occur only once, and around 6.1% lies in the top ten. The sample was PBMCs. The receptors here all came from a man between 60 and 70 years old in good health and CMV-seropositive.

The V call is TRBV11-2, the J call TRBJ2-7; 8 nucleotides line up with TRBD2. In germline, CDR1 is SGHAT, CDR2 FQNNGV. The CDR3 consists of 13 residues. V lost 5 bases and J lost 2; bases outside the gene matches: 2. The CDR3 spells CASSRGGAYEQYF. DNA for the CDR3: TGTGCCAGCAGCCGGGGGGGGGCCTACGAGCAGTACTTC.

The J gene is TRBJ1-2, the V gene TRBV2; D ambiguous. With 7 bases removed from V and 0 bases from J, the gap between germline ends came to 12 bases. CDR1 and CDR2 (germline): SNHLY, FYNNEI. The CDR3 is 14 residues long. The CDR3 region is CASTFDGANYGYTF. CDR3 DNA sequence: TGTGCCAGCACCTTTGACGGAGCTAACTATGGCTACACCTTC.

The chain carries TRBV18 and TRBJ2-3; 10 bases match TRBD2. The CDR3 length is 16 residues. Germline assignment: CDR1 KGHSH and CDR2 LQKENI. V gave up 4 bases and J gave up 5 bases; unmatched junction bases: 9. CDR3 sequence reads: CASSRSGGSFGDTQYF. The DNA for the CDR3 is TGTGCCAGCTCACGTAGCGGGGGGTCCTTTGGAGATACGCAGTATTTT.

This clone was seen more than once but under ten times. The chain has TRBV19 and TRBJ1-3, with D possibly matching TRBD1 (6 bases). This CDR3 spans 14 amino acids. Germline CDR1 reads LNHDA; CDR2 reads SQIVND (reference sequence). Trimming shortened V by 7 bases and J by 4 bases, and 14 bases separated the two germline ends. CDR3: CASTPSGAGNTIYF. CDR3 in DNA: TGTGCCAGTACCCCCTCAGGGGCCGGAAACACCATATATTTT.

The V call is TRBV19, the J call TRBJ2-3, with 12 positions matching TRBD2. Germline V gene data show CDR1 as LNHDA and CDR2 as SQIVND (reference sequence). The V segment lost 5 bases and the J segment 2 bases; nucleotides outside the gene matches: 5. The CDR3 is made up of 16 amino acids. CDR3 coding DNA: TGTGCCAGTAGTCCGGGACTAGCGGGTAACACAGATACGCAGTATTTT. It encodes CASSPGLAGNTDTQYF.

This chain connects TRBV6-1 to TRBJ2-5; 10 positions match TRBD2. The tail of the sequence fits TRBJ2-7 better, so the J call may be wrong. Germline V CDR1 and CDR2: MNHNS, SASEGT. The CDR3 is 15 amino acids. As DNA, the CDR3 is TGTGCCAGCACCATTAGCGGGGGGTCCTCCTACGAGCAGTACTTC. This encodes CASTISGGSSYEQYF.

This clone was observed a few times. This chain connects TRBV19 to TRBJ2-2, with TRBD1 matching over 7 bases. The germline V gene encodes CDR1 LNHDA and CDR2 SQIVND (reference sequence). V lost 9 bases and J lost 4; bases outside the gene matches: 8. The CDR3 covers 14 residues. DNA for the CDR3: TGTGCCAGCTCCCGTGGACAGGCCACCGGGGAGCTGTTTTTT. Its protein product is CASSRGQATGELFF. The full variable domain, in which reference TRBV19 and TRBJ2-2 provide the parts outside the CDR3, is DGGITQSPKYLFRKEGQNVTLSCEQNLNHDAMYWYRQDPGQGLRLIYYSQIVNDFQKGDIAEGYSVSREKKESFPLTVTSAQKNPTAFYLCASSRGQATGELFFGEGSRLTVL.

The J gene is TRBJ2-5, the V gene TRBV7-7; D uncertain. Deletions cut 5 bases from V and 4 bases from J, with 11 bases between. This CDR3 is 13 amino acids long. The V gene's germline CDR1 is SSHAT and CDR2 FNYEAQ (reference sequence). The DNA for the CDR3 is TGTGCCAGCAGCCCTCTAGTCGTAGAGACCCAGTACTTC. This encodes CASSPLVVETQYF. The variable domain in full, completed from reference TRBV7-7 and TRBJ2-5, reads GAGVSQSPRYKVTKRGQDVTLRCDPISSHATLYWYQQALGQGPEFLTYFNYEAQPDKSGLPSDRFSAERPEGSISTLTIQRTEQRDSAMYRCASSPLVVETQYFGPGTRLLVL.

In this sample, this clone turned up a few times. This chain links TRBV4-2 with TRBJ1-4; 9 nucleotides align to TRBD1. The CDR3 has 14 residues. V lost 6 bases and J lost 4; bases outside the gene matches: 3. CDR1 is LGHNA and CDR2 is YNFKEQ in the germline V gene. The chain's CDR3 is CASRPGQGNEKLFF. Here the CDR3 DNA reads TGTGCCAGCAGGCCGGGACAGGGTAATGAAAAACTGTTTTTT.

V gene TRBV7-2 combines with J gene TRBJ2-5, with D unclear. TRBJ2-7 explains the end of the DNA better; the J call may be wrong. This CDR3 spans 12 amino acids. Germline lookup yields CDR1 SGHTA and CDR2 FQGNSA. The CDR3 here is CASSLNSYEQYF. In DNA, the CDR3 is TGTGCCAGCAGCTTAAACAGCTACGAGCAGTACTTC.

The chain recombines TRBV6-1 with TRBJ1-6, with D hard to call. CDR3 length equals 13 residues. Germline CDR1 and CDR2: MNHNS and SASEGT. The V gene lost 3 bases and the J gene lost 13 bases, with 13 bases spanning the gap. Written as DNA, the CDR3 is TGTGCCAGCAGTGATGGCATCCGACTCCCCCTCCACTTT. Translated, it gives CASSDGIRLPLHF.

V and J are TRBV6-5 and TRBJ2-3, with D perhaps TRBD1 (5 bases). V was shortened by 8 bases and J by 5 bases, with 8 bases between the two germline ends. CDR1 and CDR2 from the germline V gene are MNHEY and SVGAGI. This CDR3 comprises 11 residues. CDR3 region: CASLRGDTQYF. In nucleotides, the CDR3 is TGTGCCAGCCTAAGGGGAGATACGCAGTATTTT.

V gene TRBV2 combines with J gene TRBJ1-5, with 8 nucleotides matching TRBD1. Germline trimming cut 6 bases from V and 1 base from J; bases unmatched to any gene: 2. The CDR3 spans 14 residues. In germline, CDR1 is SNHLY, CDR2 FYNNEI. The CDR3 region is CASRGTGSNQPQHF. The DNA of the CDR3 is TGTGCCAGCAGGGGGACAGGCAGCAATCAGCCCCAGCATTTT.

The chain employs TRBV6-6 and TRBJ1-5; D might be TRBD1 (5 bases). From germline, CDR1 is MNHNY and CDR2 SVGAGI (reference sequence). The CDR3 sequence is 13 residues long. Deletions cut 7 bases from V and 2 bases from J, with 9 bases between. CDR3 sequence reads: CASTSGRNQPQHF. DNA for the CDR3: TGTGCCAGCACTTCAGGGCGCAATCAGCCCCAGCATTTT.

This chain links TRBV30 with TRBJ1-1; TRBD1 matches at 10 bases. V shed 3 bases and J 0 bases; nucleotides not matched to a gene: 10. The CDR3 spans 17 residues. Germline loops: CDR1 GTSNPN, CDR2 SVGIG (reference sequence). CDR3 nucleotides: TGTGCCTGGAGCAAAGGGACAGGGGCCCGCCTGAACACTGAAGCTTTCTTT. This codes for CAWSKGTGARLNTEAFF.

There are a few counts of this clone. The CDR3 reads CASSYSSQRTNYGYTF. The CDR3 DNA reads as TGTGCCAGCAGTTACTCGAGCCAGCGCACTAACTATGGCTACACCTTC. The J gene is TRBJ1-2, the V gene TRBV6-6; D remains unclear. CDR3 size: 16 residues. Trimming cost V 0 bases and J 0 bases, with 11 bases left between them. Germline-derived CDR1 and CDR2 are MNHNY and SVGAGI (reference sequence).

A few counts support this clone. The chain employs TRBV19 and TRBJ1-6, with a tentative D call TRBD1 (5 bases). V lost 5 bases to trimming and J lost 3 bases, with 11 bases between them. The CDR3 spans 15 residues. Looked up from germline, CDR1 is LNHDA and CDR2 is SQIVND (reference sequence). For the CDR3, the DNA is TGTGCCAGTAGTGCCCAGGGAGGCTATAATTCACCCCTCCACTTT. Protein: CASSAQGGYNSPLHF.

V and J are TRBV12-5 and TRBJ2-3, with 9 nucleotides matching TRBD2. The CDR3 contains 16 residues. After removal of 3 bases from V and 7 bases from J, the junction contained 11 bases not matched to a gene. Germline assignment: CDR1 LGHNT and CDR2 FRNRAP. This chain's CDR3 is CASGFTRLSGGYTQYF. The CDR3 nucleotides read TGTGCTAGTGGTTTTACCCGACTTAGCGGGGGTTATACGCAGTATTTT. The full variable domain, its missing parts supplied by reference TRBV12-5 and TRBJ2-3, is DARVTQTPRHKVTEMGQEVTMRCQPILGHNTVFWYRQTMMQGLELLAYFRNRAPLDDSGMPKDRFSAEMPDATLATLKIQPSEPRDSAVYFCASGFTRLSGGYTQYFGPGTRLTVL.

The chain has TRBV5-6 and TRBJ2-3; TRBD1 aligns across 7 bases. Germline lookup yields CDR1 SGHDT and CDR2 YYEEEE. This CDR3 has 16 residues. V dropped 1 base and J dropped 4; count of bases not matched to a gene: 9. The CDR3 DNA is TGTGCCAGCAGCTTGAACAGGGGCGTTAGGTCAGATACGCAGTATTTT. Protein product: CASSLNRGVRSDTQYF.

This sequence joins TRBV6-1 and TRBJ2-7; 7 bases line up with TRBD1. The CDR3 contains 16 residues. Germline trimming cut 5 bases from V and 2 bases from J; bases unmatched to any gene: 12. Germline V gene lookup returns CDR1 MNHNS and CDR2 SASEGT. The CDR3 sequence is CASSKDRAPSPYEQYF. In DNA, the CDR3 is TGTGCCAGCAGTAAAGACAGGGCGCCCAGTCCCTACGAGCAGTACTTC.

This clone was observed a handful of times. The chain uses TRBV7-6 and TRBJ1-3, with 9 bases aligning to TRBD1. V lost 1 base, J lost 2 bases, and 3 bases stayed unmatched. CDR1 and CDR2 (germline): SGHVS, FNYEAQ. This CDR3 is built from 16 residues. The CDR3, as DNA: TGTGCCAGCAGCTTAGGACAGGGGGGGCCTGGAAACACCATATATTTT. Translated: CASSLGQGGPGNTIYF.

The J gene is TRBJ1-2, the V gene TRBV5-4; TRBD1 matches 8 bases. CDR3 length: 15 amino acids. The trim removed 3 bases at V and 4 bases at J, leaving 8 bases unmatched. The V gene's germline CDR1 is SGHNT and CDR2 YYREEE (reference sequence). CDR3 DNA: TGTGCCAGCAGCTCATATACAGGGGGAATCTATGGCTACACCTTC. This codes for CASSSYTGGIYGYTF.

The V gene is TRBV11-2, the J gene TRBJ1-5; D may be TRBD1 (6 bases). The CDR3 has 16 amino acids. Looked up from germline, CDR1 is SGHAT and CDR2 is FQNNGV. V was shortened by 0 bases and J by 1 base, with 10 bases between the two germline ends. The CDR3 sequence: CASSLDLGGSNQPQHF. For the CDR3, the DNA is TGTGCCAGCAGCTTAGATCTAGGGGGAAGCAATCAGCCCCAGCATTTT.

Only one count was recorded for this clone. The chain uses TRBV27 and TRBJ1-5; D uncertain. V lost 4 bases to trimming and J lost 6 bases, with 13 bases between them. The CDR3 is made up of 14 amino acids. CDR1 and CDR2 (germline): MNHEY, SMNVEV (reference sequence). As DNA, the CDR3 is TGTGCCAGCAGTTGGTCAGCAGGATCTCAGCCCCAGCATTTT. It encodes CASSWSAGSQPQHF.

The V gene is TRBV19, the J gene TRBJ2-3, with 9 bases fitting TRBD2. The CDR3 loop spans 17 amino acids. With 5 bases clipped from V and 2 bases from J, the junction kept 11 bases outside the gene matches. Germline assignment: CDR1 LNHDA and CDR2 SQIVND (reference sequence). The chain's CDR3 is CASSEIGLAGITDTQYF. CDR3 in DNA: TGTGCCAGTAGTGAGATTGGGCTAGCGGGGATCACAGATACGCAGTATTTT.

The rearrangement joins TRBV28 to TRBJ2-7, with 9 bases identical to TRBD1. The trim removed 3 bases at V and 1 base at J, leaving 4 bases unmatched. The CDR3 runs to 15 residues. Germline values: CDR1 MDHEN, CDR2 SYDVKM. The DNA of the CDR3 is TGTGCCAGCAGTTTGCCCGGGACAGGGTCCTACGAGCAGTACTTC. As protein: CASSLPGTGSYEQYF.

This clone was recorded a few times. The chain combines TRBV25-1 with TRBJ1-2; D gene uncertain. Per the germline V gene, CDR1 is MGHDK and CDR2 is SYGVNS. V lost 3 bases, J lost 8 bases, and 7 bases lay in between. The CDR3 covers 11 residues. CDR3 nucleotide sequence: TGTGCCAGCAGTGACGGGTGGGGCTACACCTTC. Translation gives CASSDGWGYTF.

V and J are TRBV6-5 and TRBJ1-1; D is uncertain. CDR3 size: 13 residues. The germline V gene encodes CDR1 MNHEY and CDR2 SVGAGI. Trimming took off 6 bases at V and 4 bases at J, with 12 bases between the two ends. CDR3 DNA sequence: TGTGCCAGCAGGCCCCTCGAGGGCACTGAAGCTTTCTTT. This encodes CASRPLEGTEAFF.

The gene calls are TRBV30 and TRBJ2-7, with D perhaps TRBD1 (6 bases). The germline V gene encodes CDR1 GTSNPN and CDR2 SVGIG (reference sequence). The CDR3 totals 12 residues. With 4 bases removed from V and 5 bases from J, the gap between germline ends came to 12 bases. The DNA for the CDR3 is TGTGCCTGGACCCACAGGGAAAACGAGCAGTACTTC. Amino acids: CAWTHRENEQYF.

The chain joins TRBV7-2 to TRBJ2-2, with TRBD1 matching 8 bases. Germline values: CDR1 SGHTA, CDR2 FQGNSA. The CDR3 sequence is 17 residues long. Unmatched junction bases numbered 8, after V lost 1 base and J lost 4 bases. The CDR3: CASSLGIQGAVTGELFF. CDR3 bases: TGTGCCAGCAGCTTAGGCATTCAGGGGGCGGTCACCGGGGAGCTGTTTTTT.

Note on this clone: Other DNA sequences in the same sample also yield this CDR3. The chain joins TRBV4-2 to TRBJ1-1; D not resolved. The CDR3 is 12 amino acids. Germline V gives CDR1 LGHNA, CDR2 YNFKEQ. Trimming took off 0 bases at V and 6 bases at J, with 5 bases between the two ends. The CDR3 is CASSQDPAEAFF. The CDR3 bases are TGTGCCAGCAGCCAAGATCCCGCTGAAGCTTTCTTT.